This T cell receptor beta chain emerged from a study of breast tumors, draining lymph nodes, adjacent tissues. At least ten counts were recorded for this clonotype. Its antigen is not identified. Samples came from axillary lymph nodes draining the breast cancer. The V segment lost 6 bases and the J segment 0 bases; nucleotides outside the gene matches: 14. Germline CDR1 is LNHDA and CDR2 is SQIVND (reference sequence). CDR3 length: 18 residues. General study results and limits: Compared with basal-like, luminal-like tumors shared significantly more repertoire with nontumor tissue.

From the multiplex PCR reads, TCRdb called clonotypes with MiXCR, one entry per CDR3 protein. The sample holds approximately 300,000 distinct CDR3 sequences, around 30% seen once. The rearrangement uses TRBV19 and TRBJ1-2, with TRBD1 matching over 9 bases. The sample taken for sequencing was axillary lymph node tissue. This receptor was obtained from a female donor with breast cancer. Some clones in this sample may be carry-over from other donors' samples. The CDR3 bases are TGTGCCAGTAGCGCCCGGCGGGACAGGGACGGAGCTAACTATGGCTACACCTTC. Residues: CASSARRDRDGANYGYTF.